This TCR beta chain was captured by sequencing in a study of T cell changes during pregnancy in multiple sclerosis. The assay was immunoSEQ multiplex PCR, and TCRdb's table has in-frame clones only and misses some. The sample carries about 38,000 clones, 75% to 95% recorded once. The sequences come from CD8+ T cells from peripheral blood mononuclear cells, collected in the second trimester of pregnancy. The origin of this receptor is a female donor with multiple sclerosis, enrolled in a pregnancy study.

Written as DNA, the CDR3 is TGTGCCAGCAGCCCCGAGACAGAGAACTATGGCTACACCTTC. Encoded protein: CASSPETENYGYTF. The rearrangement joins TRBV13 to TRBJ1-2; tentative D call: TRBD1 (5 bases). V was shortened by 5 bases and J by 2 bases, with 12 bases between the two germline ends. This CDR3 contains 14 residues. CDR1 is PRHDT, CDR2 FYEKMQ, per germline (reference sequence).